The 9 T cell receptor beta chains reported below all come from one sample, sequenced in a study of cytomegalovirus exposure and HLA in healthy donors. Here immunoSEQ multiplex PCR was the method, and the copy in TCRdb shows in-frame clones only, minus some. Of 200,000 to 250,000 clones listed, less than 85% are singletons. Sequenced input: PBMCs. These receptors were obtained from a woman in her late teens or twenties in good health and CMV-seronegative.

The chain links TRBV7-3 to TRBJ2-5; D not resolved. This CDR3 has 13 residues. Trimming left V 2 bases short and J 3 bases short, with 7 bases between. Germline V gives CDR1 SGHTA, CDR2 FQGTGA. CDR3: CASSLGEKETQYF. The CDR3 DNA reads TGTGCCAGCAGCTTAGGAGAGAAAGAGACCCAGTACTTC.

The chain is built from TRBV28 and TRBJ1-2, with a weak D call TRBD1 (6 bases). V shed 6 bases and J shed 2 bases, with 16 bases lying between them. Germline V gives CDR1 MDHEN, CDR2 SYDVKM. The CDR3 spans 15 residues. CDR3 sequence: CASSRGAGANYGYTF. The CDR3 region has the DNA TGTGCCAGCAGCCGCGGTGCGGGGGCGAACTATGGCTACACCTTC.

The chain uses TRBV27 and TRBJ1-5; a possible D gene is TRBD1 (6 bases). V lost 5 bases to trimming and J lost 2 bases, with 19 bases between them. The germline CDR1 and CDR2 sequences are MNHEY and SMNVEV (reference sequence). The CDR3 is 17 amino acids. CDR3 nucleotides: TGTGCCAGCAGTCCCTACTTTCGACAGGTGGGCAATCAGCCCCAGCATTTT. Translated, it gives CASSPYFRQVGNQPQHF.

The chain employs TRBV28 and TRBJ2-5; perhaps TRBD1 as D (6 bases). Germline CDR1 MDHEN, CDR2 SYDVKM. With 7 bases removed from V and 1 base from J, the gap between germline ends came to 10 bases. The CDR3 extends over 13 amino acids. The CDR3, as DNA: TGTGCCAGCAATGACAGGTCCCAAGAGACCCAGTACTTC. Its translation is CASNDRSQETQYF.

This chain connects TRBV6-5 to TRBJ2-7, with a possible D match to TRBD2 (6 bases). CDR3 length equals 14 residues. Between the trimmed V and J ends, which lost 6 bases and 3 bases, there was a span of 15 bases. Germline V CDR1 and CDR2: MNHEY, SVGAGI. The CDR3 DNA reads as TGTGCCAGCAGGCGGGGACCCGGGGGCTACGAGCAGTACTTC. It translates to CASRRGPGGYEQYF.

This clone was observed many times. This chain connects TRBV5-4 to TRBJ2-5; weak D call: TRBD1 (7 bases). CDR1 and CDR2 (germline): SGHNT, YYREEE (reference sequence). The CDR3 runs to 14 residues. Trimming took 4 bases from V and 2 from J, leaving 12 bases between them. Written as DNA, the CDR3 is TGTGCCAGCAGCGCGGGACAGCAACAAGAGACCCAGTACTTC. Amino acids: CASSAGQQQETQYF.

The gene calls are TRBV9 and TRBJ2-1, with D perhaps TRBD1 or TRBD2 (6 bases each). Germline CDR1 SGDLS, CDR2 YYNGEE. The CDR3 has 14 residues. V shed 0 bases and J shed 9 bases, with 13 bases lying between them. The CDR3 is CASSVVSGAGEQFF. The CDR3 DNA sequence: TGTGCCAGCAGCGTAGTATCGGGGGCAGGTGAGCAGTTCTTC.

The rearrangement links TRBV5-1 to TRBJ1-2; D perhaps matches TRBD1 (6 bases). CDR1 and CDR2 (germline): SGHRS, YFSETQ. The CDR3 runs to 14 residues. V was trimmed by 0 bases and J by 6 bases, leaving 12 bases between them. The CDR3, as DNA: TGCGCCAGCAGCTTGGCCGCCCAGGGGCATGGCTACACCTTC. It is translated as CASSLAAQGHGYTF.

The rearrangement joins TRBV20-1 to TRBJ2-7; D remains ambiguous. Germline CDR1 DFQATT, CDR2 SNEGSKA (reference sequence). Trimming stripped 2 bases from V and 4 bases from J, with 6 bases between. This CDR3 has 11 residues. The CDR3 coding sequence is TGCAGTGCTAGAAAAGGGTACGAGCAGTACTTC. Translated, it gives CSARKGYEQYF.